This T cell receptor beta chain is from a study of low-dose radiotherapy and immunotherapy resistance in tumors (dated by TCRdb to the early 2020s). Background for the entire study: In Cohort 1, each fraction delivered 0.5 Gy every 2 weeks, and the prescribed total PTV dose was 6.5 Gy. Eight patients were included in the translational analysis, namely three from the first dose cohort plus the first five from the second dose cohort. For Cohort 2, the dose was 1 Gy per fraction given every two weeks, adding up to 13 Gy in total across 26 weeks. Patients were given nivolumab as a 240 mg flat dose every two weeks and ipilimumab at 1 mg/kg every six weeks, with both drugs delivered intravenously. Intravenous cyclophosphamide at 200 mg/m2 was administered every two weeks, one day ahead of each radiation and immunotherapy administration. Patients took aspirin 300 mg orally once daily for four cycles, starting on cycle 1 day 1. Trial participants were not randomized into treatment groups.

This clonotype was found many times. It has no known antigen specificity. No much larger clonotype is one base removed from it; base qualities were not supplied. Data came from an Illumina HiSeq 2500. To make first-strand cDNA, Superscript III was used along with a set of TRAV- and TRBV-specific primers so that both the TCRalpha and TCRbeta chains were covered. TCRs were amplified with Phusion for about 21 PCR cycles, with a constant-region primer paired with the adapter attached to the V primers. The isolated mRNA was amplified using the MessageAmp II aRNA Amplification Kit, with in vitro transcription performed for about 16 hours at 37 degrees C. The Dynabeads mRNA DIRECT Purification Kit was used to isolate the mRNA for TCR sequencing. Indexed Illumina adapters were added in a second roughly 25-cycle Phusion PCR, and the resulting products were purified with AMPure XP beads. The authors' analysis ran thus. Custom Perl scripts pooled TCR sequences encoding the same protein, removed out-of-frame sequences and computed each clonotype's abundance. Any TCR sequence supported by only a single read was excluded from analysis. The metrics used to describe the repertoires included Shannon entropy, Gini index, clonality, richness, and the frequency of TCRs shared between repertoires. TCRdb trimmed public reads at Q25 via fastp, called clones via MiXCR and kept in-frame beta chains. Every CDR3 protein is listed once, alongside the most common genes and DNA of its rows. TCRdb, not the authors, supplied the V and J calls. In this sample the table shows 60,000 or so distinct CDR3 sequences, under 30% of which occur a single time. Clones ranked in the top ten supply approximately 7.2% of the sample.

What this sample's time point label stands for: after trial treatment. Explained via the paper, the treatment or condition label denotes: LDRT plus nivolumab, ipilimumab, low-dose cyclophosphamide and aspirin (RACIN trial). The donors came from RACIN, which was a single-arm phase I dose-escalation trial that paired nivolumab and ipilimumab with aspirin, low-dose cyclophosphamide and low-dose radiotherapy. Patients with advanced, TIL-negative solid tumors were considered eligible. From cysteine to phenylalanine, the CDR3 is 17 amino acids long. Left in the record is the CDR3 DNA by itself, 51 bases read in frame from the first base. The junction shows trimming of 3 bases on V and 6 bases on J, and the gene matches do not reach 10 bases of it.

The chain is assembled from TRBV12-3 or TRBV12-4 and TRBJ2-1; 11 central bases correspond to TRBD2. The clonotype was recovered from a male donor with prostate cancer. Material: PBMCs, obtained after low-dose radiotherapy plus immunotherapy. The DNA sequence is as follows: TGTGCCAGCAGTTTTGAAACCGGGACTAGCGGAAGCAATGAGCAGTTCTTC. Translated, it gives CASSFETGTSGSNEQFF.